Listed below are T cell receptor beta chains from one sample, sequenced in a study of shared clonotypes between healthy human individuals. Profiled with immunoSEQ multiplex PCR; TCRdb holds only in-frame clones, not every one. The data show about 580,000 clones, roughly 98% seen once. The specimen was naive CD8+ T cells sorted from blood. Receptor source: a man in his thirties or forties in good health. Both conserved end residues are part of each CDR3. D genes are given only for firm matches. Only some rows state a clone size, as once, few, many or a class for expanded clones.

j_call d_call v_call clone_size cdr3_aa cdr3_nt
TRBJ2-6 . TRBV10-3 . CAITETGSGANVLTF TGTGCCATCACTGAAACAGGGTCTGGGGCCAACGTCCTGACTTTC
TRBJ1-1 . TRBV27 . CASSLRQAAEAFF TGTGCCAGCAGTTTAAGACAGGCCGCTGAAGCTTTCTTT
TRBJ2-1 . TRBV4-1 once CASSQGGGGYNEQFF TGCGCCAGCAGCCAAGGGGGTGGCGGCTACAATGAGCAGTTCTTC
TRBJ2-1 TRBD1 TRBV5-8 once CASSYRGDEQFF TGTGCCAGCAGCTACAGGGGTGATGAGCAGTTCTTC
TRBJ1-5 . TRBV28 . CASSLWPAVSNQPQHF TGTGCCAGCAGTTTATGGCCTGCAGTTAGCAATCAGCCCCAGCATTTT
TRBJ2-7 . TRBV6-5 . CATAQGYEQYF TGTGCCACCGCACAGGGCTACGAGCAGTACTTC
TRBJ2-6 . TRBV13 . CASSIARAGANVLTF TGTGCCAGCAGCATAGCGAGAGCTGGGGCCAACGTCCTGACTTTC
TRBJ2-1 TRBD1 TRBV7-2 . CASSLGQGGNEQFF TGTGCCAGCAGCTTGGGACAGGGTGGCAATGAGCAGTTCTTC
TRBJ2-2 TRBD2 TRBV15 . CATSRDTLAGGLNTGELFF TGTGCCACCAGCAGAGATACCCTAGCGGGAGGGCTAAACACCGGGGAGCTGTTTTTT
TRBJ2-1 TRBD1 TRBV7-9 . CASSLPPDRGNEQFF TGTGCCAGCAGCTTACCCCCGGACAGGGGCAATGAGCAGTTCTTC
TRBJ2-7 . TRBV28 . CASRPQGLSYEQYF TGTGCCAGCCGGCCTCAGGGATTATCCTACGAGCAGTACTTC
TRBJ2-4 . TRBV29-1 . CSATGLKNIQYF TGCAGCGCGACAGGCCTCAAAAACATTCAGTACTTC
TRBJ2-7 TRBD1 TRBV7-9 . CASSFSRDRSSYEQYF TGTGCCAGCAGCTTTAGCCGGGACAGAAGCTCCTACGAGCAGTACTTC
TRBJ2-7 TRBD2 TRBV7-8 . CASILSITSGGEQYF TGTGCCAGCATCCTTTCGATAACTAGCGGGGGAGAGCAGTACTTC
TRBJ1-3 . TRBV4-3 . CASSQESALTFSGNTIYF TGCGCCAGCAGCCAAGAATCGGCCCTGACCTTCTCTGGAAACACCATATATTTT
TRBJ2-2 . TRBV10-2 . CASSEGTGELFF TGCGCCAGCAGTGAAGGCACCGGGGAGCTGTTTTTT
TRBJ2-5 TRBD2 TRBV29-1 . CSVDNFILAGVGAGETQYF TGCAGCGTTGATAACTTTATTCTAGCGGGAGTGGGGGCTGGTGAGACCCAGTACTTC
TRBJ2-7 . TRBV5-1 once CASSPEGFAYEQYF TGCGCCAGCAGCCCGGAGGGGTTTGCCTACGAGCAGTACTTC
TRBJ2-3 . TRBV5-4 . CASSLVSLADTQYF TGTGCCAGCAGCTTGGTTAGCTTGGCAGATACGCAGTATTTT
TRBJ2-1 TRBD1 TRBV7-9 . CASSLGQGARDEQFF TGTGCCAGCAGCTTAGGACAGGGGGCTCGGGATGAGCAGTTCTTC
TRBJ1-5 . TRBV5-1 . CASSSDGDQPQHF TGCGCCAGCAGCTCGGACGGGGATCAGCCCCAGCATTTT
TRBJ2-1 . TRBV6-5 . CASSYSGPLDEQFF TGTGCCAGCAGTTACTCCGGACCTCTAGATGAGCAGTTCTTC
TRBJ2-3 TRBD2 TRBV27 . CASSLGTRRIPISSTDTQYF TGTGCCAGCAGTTTAGGGACTAGGCGAATACCAATCTCTAGCACAGATACGCAGTATTTT
TRBJ2-7 TRBD1 TRBV14 . CASSQAGTGGHYEQYF TGTGCCAGCAGCCAAGCAGGGACAGGGGGCCACTACGAGCAGTACTTC
TRBJ1-1 . TRBV29-1 once CSVAGRLGVNTEAFF TGCAGCGTTGCCGGGAGGCTTGGCGTCAACACTGAAGCTTTCTTT
TRBJ2-2 TRBD2 TRBV12-5 . CASGSLGLAGVPGELFF TGTGCTAGTGGTTCGCTAGGACTAGCGGGAGTTCCCGGGGAGCTGTTTTTT
TRBJ2-1 . TRBV9 once CASSVGRGSGMGEQFF TGTGCCAGCAGCGTGGGGCGGGGTTCCGGGATGGGTGAGCAGTTCTTC
TRBJ2-1 TRBD2 TRBV11-2 . CASSSWTSGRAHEQFF TGTGCCAGCAGCAGTTGGACTAGCGGGAGGGCCCATGAGCAGTTCTTC
TRBJ2-1 TRBD2 TRBV7-9 . CASSSGTNSYNEQFF TGTGCCAGCAGCTCCGGGACTAACTCCTACAATGAGCAGTTCTTC
TRBJ2-7 TRBD2 TRBV7-2 . CASSISGRARSSYEQYF TGTGCCAGCAGCATTAGCGGGAGGGCCCGTTCCTCCTACGAGCAGTACTTC
TRBJ2-3 TRBD1 TRBV9 . CASSEGRQGARDTQYF TGTGCCAGCAGCGAGGGGAGACAGGGGGCGAGAGATACGCAGTATTTT
TRBJ2-7 TRBD1 TRBV29-1 . CSVEGVPRTGSYEQYF TGCAGCGTTGAAGGAGTTCCCAGGACAGGGTCCTACGAGCAGTACTTC
TRBJ2-1 TRBD2 TRBV9 . CASSVGGGASFPHNEQFF TGTGCCAGCAGCGTAGGGGGAGGGGCCAGCTTTCCTCACAATGAGCAGTTCTTC
TRBJ2-1 TRBD2 TRBV27 . CASSLNSGNSYNEQFF TGTGCCAGCAGTCTCAATAGCGGGAACTCCTACAATGAGCAGTTCTTC
TRBJ2-5 . TRBV12-5 . CASAGETQYF TGTGCTAGTGCTGGCGAGACCCAGTACTTC
TRBJ2-6 . TRBV11-2 once CASSTPSGANVLTF TGTGCCAGCAGCACACCATCCGGGGCCAACGTCCTGACTTTC
TRBJ2-3 . TRBV14 . CASSQDLVGLRTDTQYF TGTGCCAGCAGCCAAGATTTAGTGGGGCTACGCACAGATACGCAGTATTTT
TRBJ2-2 TRBD2 TRBV11-2 . CASSLLAGISGELFF TGTGCCAGCAGTTTATTAGCGGGCATATCTGGGGAGCTGTTTTTT
TRBJ2-7 TRBD1 TRBV7-9 . CASSYSVGQGPHEQYF TGTGCCAGCAGCTATAGTGTCGGACAGGGCCCCCACGAGCAGTACTTC
TRBJ1-5 TRBD1 TRBV5-1 once CASSLKPGQQNQPQHF TGCGCCAGCAGCTTGAAACCGGGACAGCAGAATCAGCCCCAGCATTTT
TRBJ1-3 . TRBV6-6 . CASREPNRNTIYF TGTGCCAGCAGGGAACCAAACCGAAACACCATATATTTT
TRBJ2-2 TRBD2 TRBV14 once CASSQDGLAGGPTGELFF TGTGCCAGCAGCCAAGATGGACTAGCGGGAGGACCCACCGGGGAGCTGTTTTTT
TRBJ2-4 TRBD2 TRBV5-1 . CASMPLPGGLAKNIQYF TGCGCCAGCATGCCCCTTCCGGGAGGACTAGCCAAAAACATTCAGTACTTC
TRBJ2-7 TRBD1 TRBV7-2 . CASSSLQGAAYEQYF TGTGCCAGCAGCTCACTACAGGGGGCAGCCTACGAGCAGTACTTC
TRBJ2-7 TRBD1 TRBV2 . CASSDPLGTGVDEQYF TGTGCCAGCAGTGACCCACTCGGGACAGGGGTGGACGAGCAGTACTTC
TRBJ2-7 . TRBV7-3 . CASSLTQGYSYEQYF TGTGCCAGCAGCTTAACCCAGGGTTATTCCTACGAGCAGTACTTC
TRBJ2-7 . TRBV9 . CASSVYGSSAYEQYF TGTGCCAGCAGCGTATACGGGAGTTCGGCCTACGAGCAGTACTTC
TRBJ2-1 . TRBV11-2 . CASSLDPPYGGGASNEQFF TGTGCCAGCAGCTTAGATCCCCCTTACGGGGGTGGGGCTAGCAATGAGCAGTTCTTC